What follows are 6 T cell receptor beta chains derived from one specimen sequenced in a study of human T cells and chemical hapten exposure. TCRdb independently ran MiXCR on the RACE reads; one entry per CDR3 protein. The sample lists around 380,000 distinct CDR3 sequences, roughly 6% seen once, with about 8.2% in the top ten. As to time point: pre-sensitization, week 0. As for treatment: therapeutic diphenylcyclopropenone sensitization with weekly scalp DPC. The sample in question was whole blood, obtained in connection with sensitization to the hapten diphenylcyclopropenone (DPC). These receptors were obtained from a woman between 18 and 29 years old with alopecia areata. Some clones in this sample may be carry-over from other donors' samples.

This clonotype was counted many times. The rearrangement uses TRBV12-2 and TRBJ1-1. TRBV12-2 is labeled a pseudogene. There are 14 residues in the CDR3. CDR3: CASRLGLMNTEAFF. CDR3 nucleotide sequence: TGTGCAAGTCGCTTAGGATTGATGAACACTGAAGCTTTCTTT.

V is TRBV10-3 and J is TRBJ1-3; the D is unclear. Germline V gene sequence: CDR1 ENHRY, CDR2 SYGVKD. The V and J ends lost 4 bases and 0 bases respectively, with 4 bases between them. The CDR3 length is 13 residues. CDR3 sequence (DNA): TGTGCCATCAGTGGCTCCTCTGGAAACACCATATATTTT. Translating it yields CAISGSSGNTIYF.

Many counts were recorded for this clonotype. J is TRBJ2-1 and V is TRBV12-3 or TRBV12-4; 8 nucleotides align to TRBD2. The length of the CDR3 is 14 residues. J gave up 1 base and V 6 bases, and 2 bases lay outside the gene matches. CDR3 protein: CASRTSGSYNEQFF. DNA of the CDR3: TGTGCCAGCAGAACTAGCGGATCCTACAATGAGCAGTTCTTC.

The chain is built from TRBV27 and TRBJ2-6, with D unresolved. Per the germline V gene, CDR1 is MNHEY and CDR2 is SMNVEV (reference sequence). Between the trimmed V and J ends, which lost 4 bases and 0 bases, there was a span of 7 bases. The length of the CDR3 is 15 residues. CDR3 sequence: CASSSESSGANVLTF. CDR3 coding DNA: TGTGCCAGCAGTTCGGAATCCTCTGGGGCCAACGTCCTGACTTTC.

This clonotype has a handful of counts. The chain uses TRBV20-1 and TRBJ2-2, with TRBD2 matching over 9 bases. Trimming took 4 bases from V and 2 from J; bases not matched to a gene: 11. Per the germline V gene, CDR1 is DFQATT and CDR2 is SNEGSKA (reference sequence). There are 17 residues in the CDR3. This chain's CDR3 is CSATLSASGANTGELFF. The CDR3 bases are TGCAGTGCTACACTATCGGCTAGCGGGGCTAACACCGGGGAGCTGTTTTTT.

A few counts support this clonotype. V is TRBV2 and J is TRBJ2-2; possibly TRBD1 for D (5 bases). Germline assignment: CDR1 SNHLY and CDR2 FYNNEI. This CDR3 is built from 15 residues. Trimming stripped 4 bases from V and 5 bases from J, with 14 bases between. The CDR3 reads CASSGSREGTGELFF. For the CDR3, the DNA is TGTGCCAGCAGTGGCAGCAGGGAAGGGACCGGGGAGCTGTTTTTT.